This TCR beta chain was identified during a study of blood T cell repertoires in COVID-19. Study details: PBMCs, B-cell-depleted T cells, or T cells provided the cDNA or gDNA that made up the material.

Cohorts were assigned according to the clinical history that participants reported. Germline loops: CDR1 SGHTA, CDR2 FQGTGA. The CDR3 has 15 amino acids. V lost 1 base and J lost 4; bases outside the gene matches: 3. Data came from immunoSEQ multiplex PCR; TCRdb stores just in-frame clones and leaves some out. This sample has about 150,000 clones, with about 88% found just once. Sequenced: PBMCs or T cells enriched from blood (not recorded which). This clonotype was sampled from a man aged 50-60 years who had recovered from COVID-19. The V call is TRBV7-3, the J call TRBJ2-3, with 9 bases lining up with TRBD2. The DNA for the CDR3 is TGTGCCAGCAGCTTAAGCGGGGGGGCGTCAGATACGCAGTATTTT. Translated: CASSLSGGASDTQYF.